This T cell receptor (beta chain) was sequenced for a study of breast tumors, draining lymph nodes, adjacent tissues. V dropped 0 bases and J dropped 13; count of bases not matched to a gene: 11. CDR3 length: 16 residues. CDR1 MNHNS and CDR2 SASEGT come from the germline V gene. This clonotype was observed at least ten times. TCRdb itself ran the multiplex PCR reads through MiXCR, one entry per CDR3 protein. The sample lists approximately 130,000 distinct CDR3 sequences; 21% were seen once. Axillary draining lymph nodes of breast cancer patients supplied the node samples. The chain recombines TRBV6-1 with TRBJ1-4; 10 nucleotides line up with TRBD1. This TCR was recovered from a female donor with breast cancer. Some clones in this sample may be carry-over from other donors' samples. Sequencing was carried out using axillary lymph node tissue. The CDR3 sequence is CASSEASSTGGQGLFF. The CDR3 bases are TGTGCCAGCAGTGAAGCCTCTTCGACAGGGGGCCAAGGACTGTTTTTT.